The 23 T cell receptor beta chains below all came from one sample that was sequenced in a study of OX40 agonist ivuxolimab in advanced cancers. Clones were sequenced by immunoSEQ multiplex PCR, and TCRdb holds only the in-frame ones, with some missing. Counted here are about 95,000 clones, roughly 84% occurring once; the ten biggest clones make up approximately 4.2%. The sequencing here drew on CD4+ or CD8+ T cells sorted from blood, taken in a trial of the OX40 agonist ivuxolimab. These receptor sequences come from an adult with an advanced solid tumor such as melanoma, head and neck, liver or kidney cancer.

The gene calls are TRBV5-5 and TRBJ2-2; D remains ambiguous. The CDR3 contains 11 residues. From germline, CDR1 is SGHKS and CDR2 YYEKEE (reference sequence). Trimming stripped 6 bases from V and 9 bases from J, with 9 bases between. DNA of the CDR3: TGTGCCAGCACCGGAGAATGGGAGCTGTTTTTT. Its translation: CASTGEWELFF.

A remark on this clone: Given a much more abundant clone one base away, this may be a read error. The J gene is TRBJ1-4, the V gene TRBV13; no clear D gene. Deletions cut 0 bases from V and 2 bases from J, with 4 bases between. Germline loops: CDR1 PRHDT, CDR2 FYEKMQ (reference sequence). CDR3 length equals 14 residues. The DNA of the CDR3 is TGTGCCAGCAGCTTAGGGGGGACTAATGAAAAACTGTTTTTT. Encoded protein: CASSLGGTNEKLFF.

The chain recombines TRBV7-8 with TRBJ1-1; no firm D call. Germline CDR1 SGHVS, CDR2 FQNEAQ. V lost 4 bases to trimming and J lost 2 bases, with 17 bases between them. The CDR3 length is 16 residues. CDR3: CASSSNIRGRNTEAFF. The DNA for the CDR3 is TGTGCCAGCAGCTCTAACATACGTGGCAGAAACACTGAAGCTTTCTTT.

This chain links TRBV28 with TRBJ1-4, with 7 bases aligning to TRBD1. Germline lookup yields CDR1 MDHEN and CDR2 SYDVKM. J lost 5 bases, V lost 6 bases, and 6 bases had no gene match. The CDR3 consists of 14 residues. CDR3 sequence (DNA): TGTGCCAGCAGACGAGACAGGGTGAATGAAAAACTGTTTTTT. Translated: CASRRDRVNEKLFF.

The rearrangement links TRBV7-9 to TRBJ2-5; D is ambiguous. The germline gives CDR1 SEHNR, CDR2 FQNEAQ (reference sequence). The CDR3 length is 13 residues. V lost 1 base and J lost 4, with 7 bases in between. The CDR3 region has the DNA TGTGCCAGCAGCTTAGATGTGGGAGAGACCCAGTACTTC. Translated: CASSLDVGETQYF.

This chain joins TRBV4-3 and TRBJ1-2; TRBD1 agrees at 10 bases. Germline CDR1 LGHNA, CDR2 YSLEER. Germline trimming cut 5 bases from V and 4 bases from J; bases unmatched to any gene: 4. The CDR3 sequence is 14 residues long. The DNA for the CDR3 is TGCGCCAGCAGCTCTCGGACAGGGGGCTATGGCTACACCTTC. Protein: CASSSRTGGYGYTF.

This clone was observed a single time. The chain employs TRBV11-1 and TRBJ1-2, with 8 positions matching TRBD1. Germline CDR1 is SGHAT and CDR2 is FQDESV (reference sequence). The CDR3 is 16 residues long. The V gene end was trimmed by 5 bases and the J gene end by 2 bases; junction bases not matched to a gene: 10. Here the CDR3 DNA reads TGTGCCAGCAGCCAAGACAGGGGACGAATCAACTATGGCTACACCTTC. Translation gives CASSQDRGRINYGYTF.

The rearrangement uses TRBV9 and TRBJ1-4; D possibly corresponds to TRBD1 (5 bases). Germline CDR1 reads SGDLS; CDR2 reads YYNGEE. Trimming removed 3 bases at V and 6 bases at J, with 18 bases between. This CDR3 spans 16 amino acids. The DNA for the CDR3 is TGTGCCAGCAGCGCCGGGACCTGGCATATAGATGAAAAACTGTTTTTT. Its translation: CASSAGTWHIDEKLFF.

The chain has TRBV7-2 and TRBJ2-7, with 9 bases matching TRBD2. Germline CDR1 is SGHTA and CDR2 is FQGNSA. The CDR3 runs to 16 residues. V was pared by 1 base and J by 4 bases, with 8 bases of the junction left unmatched. The CDR3 protein is CASSLEGGRVSYEQYF. The CDR3 DNA follows: TGTGCCAGCAGCTTAGAAGGCGGGAGGGTGAGTTACGAGCAGTACTTC. Combining the CDR3 with reference TRBV7-2 and TRBJ2-7 gives the whole variable domain GAGVSQSPSNKVTEKGKDVELRCDPISGHTALYWYRQSLGQGLEFLIYFQGNSAPDKSGLPSDRFSAERTGGSVSTLTIQRTQQEDSAVYLCASSLEGGRVSYEQYFGPGTRLTVT.

Here the CDR3 DNA reads TGTGCCACCAGCACGGGACTAGCGGGAGTAGTCTACGAGACCCAGTACTTC. Protein product: CATSTGLAGVVYETQYF. The gene calls are TRBV15 and TRBJ2-5, with 14 bases that match TRBD2. Per the germline V gene, CDR1 is LNHNV and CDR2 is YYDKDF (reference sequence). With 4 bases clipped from V and 5 bases from J, the junction kept 9 bases outside the gene matches. The CDR3 totals 17 residues.

The table lists this clone with many counts. The V and J genes are TRBV7-3 and TRBJ2-6; D is unclear. V was cut by 3 bases and J by 3 bases, with 3 bases left in between. Germline assignment: CDR1 SGHTA and CDR2 FQGTGA. CDR3 length: 13 amino acids. This CDR3 reads CASSLDGANVLTF. The CDR3 DNA reads TGTGCCAGCAGCTTGGATGGGGCCAACGTCCTGACTTTC.

The genes are TRBV18 and TRBJ2-2; D is perhaps TRBD2 (6 bases). Germline V gives CDR1 KGHSH, CDR2 LQKENI. This CDR3 has 14 amino acids. With 8 bases removed from V and 5 bases from J, the gap between germline ends came to 15 bases. CDR3 region: CASTRAAGTGELFF. The CDR3 nucleotides read TGTGCCAGCACCCGAGCGGCGGGGACCGGGGAGCTGTTTTTT.

This chain joins TRBV6-5 and TRBJ2-7; D gene uncertain. The CDR3 has 13 residues. V was trimmed by 2 bases and J by 2 bases, leaving 7 bases between them. The germline V gene encodes CDR1 MNHEY and CDR2 SVGAGI. CDR3 in DNA: TGTGCCAGCAGTTACGGCAGAGCCTACGAGCAGTACTTC. It specifies CASSYGRAYEQYF.

The rearrangement joins TRBV11-3 to TRBJ1-3; D gene unclear. Germline V gives CDR1 SGHNT, CDR2 YENEEA. The CDR3 has 16 amino acids. V was trimmed by 5 bases and J by 0 bases, leaving 14 bases between them. The DNA of the CDR3 is TGTGCCAGCAGCCCCAGGAAGACGGGCTCTGGAAACACCATATATTTT. It yields the protein CASSPRKTGSGNTIYF.

The chain joins TRBV14 to TRBJ2-1; TRBD2 matches at 10 bases. The junction had 1 base not matched to a gene; V was cut back by 0 bases and J by 2 bases. Germline V CDR1 and CDR2: SGHDN, FVKESK. The CDR3 consists of 16 residues. DNA of the CDR3: TGTGCCAGCAGCCAAGATGGACTAGCGGCCTACAATGAGCAGTTCTTC. This sequence encodes CASSQDGLAAYNEQFF.

This chain's CDR3 is CASSGQGQETQYF. Here the CDR3 DNA reads TGCGCCAGCAGCGGCCAGGGGCAAGAGACCCAGTACTTC. The chain couples TRBV5-1 to TRBJ2-5; D perhaps matches TRBD1 (6 bases). Trimming stripped 4 bases from V and 2 bases from J, with 9 bases between. Germline V gene data show CDR1 as SGHRS and CDR2 as YFSETQ. CDR3 length: 13 residues. The variable domain in full, completed from reference TRBV5-1 and TRBJ2-5, reads KAGVTQTPRYLIKTRGQQVTLSCSPISGHRSVSWYQQTPGQGLQFLFEYFSETQRNKGNFPGRFSGRQFSNSRSEMNVSTLELGDSALYLCASSGQGQETQYFGPGTRLLVL.

This chain connects TRBV5-1 to TRBJ2-1; no clear D. Trimming cost V 2 bases and J 4 bases, with 10 bases left between them. CDR3 length equals 14 residues. Germline V gives CDR1 SGHRS, CDR2 YFSETQ. This CDR3 is CASSLDFPYNEQFF. The CDR3 nucleotides read TGCGCCAGCAGCTTAGATTTTCCATACAATGAGCAGTTCTTC.

The V and J genes are TRBV18 and TRBJ2-1; D possibly corresponds to TRBD1 (5 bases). The CDR3 totals 14 residues. The germline V and J ends were trimmed by 5 bases and 1 base, with 9 bases remaining between them. CDR1 and CDR2 (germline): KGHSH, LQKENI. CDR3 protein: CASSDRGSYNEQFF. Written as DNA, the CDR3 is TGTGCCAGCTCAGACAGAGGATCCTACAATGAGCAGTTCTTC.

The table lists this clone with a few counts. The chain couples TRBV4-3 to TRBJ2-1, with 8 nucleotides matching TRBD2. V dropped 3 bases and J dropped 4; count of bases not matched to a gene: 8. This CDR3 is built from 16 residues. Germline assignment: CDR1 LGHNA and CDR2 YSLEER. The CDR3 loop is CASSQKRLAPYNEQFF. The CDR3 DNA reads TGCGCCAGCAGCCAGAAAAGACTAGCGCCTTACAATGAGCAGTTCTTC.

This clone occurred once. V is TRBV18 and J is TRBJ2-5; 7 bases agree with TRBD1. The germline V gene has CDR1 KGHSH and CDR2 LQKENI. This CDR3 contains 15 residues. The V and J ends lost 3 bases and 5 bases, in that order; junction bases with no gene match: 9. CDR3 DNA sequence: TGTGCCAGCTCACCGCGTTACAGGGGTGGCGAGACCCAGTACTTC. Translation gives CASSPRYRGGETQYF.

The genes are TRBV4-3 and TRBJ1-1; D remains unclear. The CDR3 consists of 14 residues. V was pared by 0 bases and J by 5 bases, with 10 bases between. The V gene's germline CDR1 is LGHNA and CDR2 YSLEER. The CDR3 DNA reads as TGCGCCAGCAGCCAAGAACCGGGAGATACTGAAGCTTTCTTT. It is translated as CASSQEPGDTEAFF.

J is TRBJ2-3 and V is TRBV27; no definite D call. Germline V gene data show CDR1 as MNHEY and CDR2 as SMNVEV (reference sequence). The CDR3 extends over 12 amino acids. Trimming cost V 6 bases and J 5 bases, with 9 bases left between them. CDR3 DNA sequence: TGTGCCAGCAGCACCCCGGAAGATACGCAGTATTTT. The encoded protein is CASSTPEDTQYF.

In this sample, this clone turned up a few times. The chain joins TRBV7-9 to TRBJ1-3; D remains ambiguous. In germline, CDR1 is SEHNR, CDR2 FQNEAQ (reference sequence). The V gene lost 3 bases and the J gene lost 0 bases, with 6 bases spanning the gap. The CDR3 consists of 14 residues. Here the CDR3 DNA reads TGTGCCAGCAGCTTCTCTAGCTCTGGAAACACCATATATTTT. It specifies CASSFSSSGNTIYF. The complete variable domain, with remaining parts taken from reference TRBV7-9 and TRBJ1-3, reads DTGVSQNPRHKITKRGQNVTFRCDPISEHNRLYWYRQTLGQGPEFLTYFQNEAQLEKSRLLSDRFSAERPKGSFSTLEIQRTEQGDSAMYLCASSFSSSGNTIYFGEGSWLTVV.